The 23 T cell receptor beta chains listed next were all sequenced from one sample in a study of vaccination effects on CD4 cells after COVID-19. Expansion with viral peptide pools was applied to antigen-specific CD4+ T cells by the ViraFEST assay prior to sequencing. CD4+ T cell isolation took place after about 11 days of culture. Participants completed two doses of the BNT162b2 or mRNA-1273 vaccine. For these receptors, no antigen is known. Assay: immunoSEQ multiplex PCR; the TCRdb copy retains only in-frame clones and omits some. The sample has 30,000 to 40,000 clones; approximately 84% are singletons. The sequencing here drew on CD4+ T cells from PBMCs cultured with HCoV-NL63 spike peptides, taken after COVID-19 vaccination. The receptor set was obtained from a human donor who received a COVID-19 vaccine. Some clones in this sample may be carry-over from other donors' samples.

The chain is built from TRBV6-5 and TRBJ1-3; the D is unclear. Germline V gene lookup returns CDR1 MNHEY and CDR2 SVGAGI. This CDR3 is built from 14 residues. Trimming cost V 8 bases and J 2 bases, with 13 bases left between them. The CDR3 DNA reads TGTGCCAGCCTGAGAGGCGCCGCTGGAAACACCATATATTTT. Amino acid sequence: CASLRGAAGNTIYF.

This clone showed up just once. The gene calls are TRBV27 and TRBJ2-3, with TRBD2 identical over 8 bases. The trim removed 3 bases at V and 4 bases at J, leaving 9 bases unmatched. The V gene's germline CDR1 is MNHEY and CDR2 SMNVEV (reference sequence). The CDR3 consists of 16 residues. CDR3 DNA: TGTGCCAGCAGTTTTGGCGGGGGGCCGGCAGCAGATACGCAGTATTTT. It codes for CASSFGGGPAADTQYF.

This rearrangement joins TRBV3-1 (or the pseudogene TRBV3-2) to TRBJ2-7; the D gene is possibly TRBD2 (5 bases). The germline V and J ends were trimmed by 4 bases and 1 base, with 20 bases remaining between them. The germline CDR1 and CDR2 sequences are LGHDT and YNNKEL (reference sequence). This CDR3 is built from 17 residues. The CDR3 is CASSLQLPKRNSYEQYV. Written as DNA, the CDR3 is TGTGCCAGCAGCCTACAGCTCCCTAAGCGGAATTCCTACGAGCAGTACGTC.

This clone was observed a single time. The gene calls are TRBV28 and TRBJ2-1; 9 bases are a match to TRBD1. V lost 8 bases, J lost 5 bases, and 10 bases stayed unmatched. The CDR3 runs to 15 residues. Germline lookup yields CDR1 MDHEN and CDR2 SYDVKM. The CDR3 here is CASASGTGYHNEQFF. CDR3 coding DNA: TGTGCCAGCGCCTCGGGGACAGGGTACCACAATGAGCAGTTCTTC.

CDR3 coding DNA: TGTGCCAGCAGCCCGATCTTAGGGGAGACCCAGTACTTC. Translation gives CASSPILGETQYF. The V and J genes are TRBV7-2 and TRBJ2-5, with no clear D. This CDR3 has 13 residues. Germline CDR1 SGHTA, CDR2 FQGNSA. Between the trimmed V and J ends, which lost 5 bases and 5 bases, there was a span of 12 bases.

CDR3: CASSDGPSTEAFF. The CDR3 nucleotides are TGTGCCAGCAGCGACGGACCATCCACTGAAGCTTTCTTT. V usage is TRBV7-8 and J usage is TRBJ1-1; D uncertain. V was clipped by 5 bases and J by 4 bases, with 11 bases between them. The germline gives CDR1 SGHVS, CDR2 FQNEAQ. The CDR3 runs 13 residues.

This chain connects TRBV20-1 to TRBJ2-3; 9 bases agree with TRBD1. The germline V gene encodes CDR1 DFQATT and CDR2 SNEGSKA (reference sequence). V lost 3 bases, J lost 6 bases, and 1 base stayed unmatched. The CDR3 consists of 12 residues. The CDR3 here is CSASGQGDTQYF. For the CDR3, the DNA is TGCAGTGCTAGTGGACAGGGGGATACGCAGTATTTT.

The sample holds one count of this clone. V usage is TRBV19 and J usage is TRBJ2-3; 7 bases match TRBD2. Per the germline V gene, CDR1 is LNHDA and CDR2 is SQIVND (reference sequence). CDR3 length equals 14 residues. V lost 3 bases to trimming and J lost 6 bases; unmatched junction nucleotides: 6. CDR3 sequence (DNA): TGTGCCAGTAGTATGTCCGGGGGGACCGATACGCAGTATTTT. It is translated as CASSMSGGTDTQYF.

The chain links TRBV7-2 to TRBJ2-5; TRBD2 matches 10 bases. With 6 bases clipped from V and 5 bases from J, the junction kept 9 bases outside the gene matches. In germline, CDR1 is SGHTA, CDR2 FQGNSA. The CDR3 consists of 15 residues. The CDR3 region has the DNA TGTGCCAGCAGACAAAGCGGGGGGGCTTATGAGACCCAGTACTTC. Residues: CASRQSGGAYETQYF.

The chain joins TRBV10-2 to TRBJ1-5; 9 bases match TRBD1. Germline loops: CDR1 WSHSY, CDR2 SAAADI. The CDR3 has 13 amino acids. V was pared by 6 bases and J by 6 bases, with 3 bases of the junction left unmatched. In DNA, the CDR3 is TGCGCCAGCAGGACAGGGGGAGGTCAGCCCCAGCATTTT. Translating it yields CASRTGGGQPQHF.

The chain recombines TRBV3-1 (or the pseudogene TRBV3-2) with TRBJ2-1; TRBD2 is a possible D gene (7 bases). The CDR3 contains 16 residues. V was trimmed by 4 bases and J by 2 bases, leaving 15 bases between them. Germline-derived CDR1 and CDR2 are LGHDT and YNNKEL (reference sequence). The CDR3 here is CASSLGAGAPYNEQFF. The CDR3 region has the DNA TGTGCCAGCAGCCTGGGGGCGGGGGCCCCCTACAATGAGCAGTTCTTC.

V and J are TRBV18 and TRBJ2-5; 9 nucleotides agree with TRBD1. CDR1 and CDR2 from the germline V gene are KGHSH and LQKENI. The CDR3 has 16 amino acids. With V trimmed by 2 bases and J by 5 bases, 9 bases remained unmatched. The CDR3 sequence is CASSPKQGASYETQYF. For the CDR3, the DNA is TGTGCCAGCTCACCAAAACAGGGGGCTTCTTATGAGACCCAGTACTTC.

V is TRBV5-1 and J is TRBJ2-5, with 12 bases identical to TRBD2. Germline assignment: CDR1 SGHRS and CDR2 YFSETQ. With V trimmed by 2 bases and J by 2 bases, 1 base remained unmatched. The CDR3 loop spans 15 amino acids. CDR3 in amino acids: CASSFLAGGQETQYF. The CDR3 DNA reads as TGCGCCAGCAGCTTTCTAGCGGGGGGGCAAGAGACCCAGTACTTC.

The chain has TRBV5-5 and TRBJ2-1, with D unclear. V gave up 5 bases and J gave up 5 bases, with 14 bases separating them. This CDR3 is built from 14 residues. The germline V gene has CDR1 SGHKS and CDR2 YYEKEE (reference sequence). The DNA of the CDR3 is TGTGCCAGCAGACTCGGGCGGACGGACAATGAGCAGTTCTTC. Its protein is CASRLGRTDNEQFF.

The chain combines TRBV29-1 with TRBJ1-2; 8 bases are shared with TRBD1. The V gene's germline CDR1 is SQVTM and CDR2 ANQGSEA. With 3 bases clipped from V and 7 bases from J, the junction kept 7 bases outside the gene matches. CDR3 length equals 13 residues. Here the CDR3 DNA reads TGCAGCGTTGACCAGGGGGCTTGGGGTGGCTACACCTTC. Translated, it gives CSVDQGAWGGYTF.

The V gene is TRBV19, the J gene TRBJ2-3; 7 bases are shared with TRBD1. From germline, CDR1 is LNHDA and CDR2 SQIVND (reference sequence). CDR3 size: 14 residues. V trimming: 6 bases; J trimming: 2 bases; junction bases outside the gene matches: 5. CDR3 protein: CASRDRVNTDTQYF. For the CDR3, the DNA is TGTGCCAGTAGAGACAGGGTAAACACAGATACGCAGTATTTT. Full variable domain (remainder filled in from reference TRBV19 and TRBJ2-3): DGGITQSPKYLFRKEGQNVTLSCEQNLNHDAMYWYRQDPGQGLRLIYYSQIVNDFQKGDIAEGYSVSREKKESFPLTVTSAQKNPTAFYLCASRDRVNTDTQYFGPGTRLTVL.

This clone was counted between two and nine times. The CDR3 region is CASSPMVGTFQETQYF. The CDR3 coding sequence is TGTGCCAGCTCACCAATGGTCGGGACTTTCCAAGAGACCCAGTACTTC. V and J are TRBV18 and TRBJ2-5; TRBD2 is a possible D gene (6 bases). The V end lost 2 bases, the J end lost 1 base, and 14 bases lay between the germline ends. The germline CDR1 and CDR2 sequences are KGHSH and LQKENI. The CDR3 covers 16 residues.

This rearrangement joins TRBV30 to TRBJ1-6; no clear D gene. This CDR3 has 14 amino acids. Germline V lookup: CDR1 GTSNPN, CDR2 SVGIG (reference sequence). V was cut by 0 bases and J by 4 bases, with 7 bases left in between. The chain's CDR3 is CAWSVGQYNSPLHF. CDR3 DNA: TGTGCCTGGAGTGTAGGGCAGTATAATTCACCCCTCCACTTT.

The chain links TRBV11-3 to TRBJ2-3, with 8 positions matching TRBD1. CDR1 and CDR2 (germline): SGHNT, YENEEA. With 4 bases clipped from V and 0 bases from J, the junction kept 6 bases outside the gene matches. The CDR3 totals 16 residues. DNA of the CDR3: TGTGCCAGCAGCTCCGGAAGACAGGGGAGCACAGATACGCAGTATTTT. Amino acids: CASSSGRQGSTDTQYF.

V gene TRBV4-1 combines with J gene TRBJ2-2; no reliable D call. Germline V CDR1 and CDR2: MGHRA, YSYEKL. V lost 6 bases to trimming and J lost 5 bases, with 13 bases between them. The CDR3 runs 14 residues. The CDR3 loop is CASSSPEPTGELFF. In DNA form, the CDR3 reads TGCGCCAGCAGTTCTCCCGAGCCTACCGGGGAGCTGTTTTTT.

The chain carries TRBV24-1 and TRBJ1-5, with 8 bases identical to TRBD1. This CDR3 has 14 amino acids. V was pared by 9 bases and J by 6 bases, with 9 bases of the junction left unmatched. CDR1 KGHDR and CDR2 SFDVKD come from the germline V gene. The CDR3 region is CATQGAQAGQPQHF. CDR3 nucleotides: TGTGCCACCCAGGGGGCGCAGGCCGGTCAGCCCCAGCATTTT.

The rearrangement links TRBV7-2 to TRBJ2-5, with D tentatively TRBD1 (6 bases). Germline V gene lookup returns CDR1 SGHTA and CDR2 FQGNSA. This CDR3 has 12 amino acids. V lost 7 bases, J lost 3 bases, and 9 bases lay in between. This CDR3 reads CASNNREETQYF. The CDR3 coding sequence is TGTGCCAGCAACAACAGGGAAGAGACCCAGTACTTC.

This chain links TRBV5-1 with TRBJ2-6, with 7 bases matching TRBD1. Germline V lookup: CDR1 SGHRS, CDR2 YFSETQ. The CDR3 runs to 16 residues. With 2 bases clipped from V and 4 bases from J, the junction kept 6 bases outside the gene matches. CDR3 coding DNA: TGCGCCAGCAGCTTAAACACAGGGGCGGGGGCCAACGTCCTGACTTTC. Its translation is CASSLNTGAGANVLTF.